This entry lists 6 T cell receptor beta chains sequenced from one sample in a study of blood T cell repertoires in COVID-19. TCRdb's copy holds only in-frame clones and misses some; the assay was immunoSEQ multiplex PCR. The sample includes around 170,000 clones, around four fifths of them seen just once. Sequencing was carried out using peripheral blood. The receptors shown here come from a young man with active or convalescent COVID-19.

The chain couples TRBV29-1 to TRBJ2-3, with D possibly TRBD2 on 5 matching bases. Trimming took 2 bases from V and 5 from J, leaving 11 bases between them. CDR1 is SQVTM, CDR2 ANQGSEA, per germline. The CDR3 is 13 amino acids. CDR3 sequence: CSVEMRVQDTQYF. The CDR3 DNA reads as TGCAGCGTTGAAATGAGGGTTCAAGATACGCAGTATTTT.

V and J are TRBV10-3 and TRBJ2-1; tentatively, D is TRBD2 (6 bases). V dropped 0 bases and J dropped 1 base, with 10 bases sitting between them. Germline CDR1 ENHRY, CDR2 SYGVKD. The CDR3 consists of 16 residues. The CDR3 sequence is CAISESEGESYNEQFF. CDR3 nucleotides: TGTGCCATCAGTGAGTCGGAGGGAGAGTCCTACAATGAGCAGTTCTTC.

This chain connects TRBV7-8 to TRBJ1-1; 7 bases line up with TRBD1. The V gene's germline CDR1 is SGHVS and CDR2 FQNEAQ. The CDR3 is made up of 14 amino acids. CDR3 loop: CASGGGSANTEAFF. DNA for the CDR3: TGTGCTAGTGGAGGGGGCAGCGCGAACACTGAAGCTTTCTTT.

The CDR3: CARSPPDSVVGNTIYF. Written as DNA, the CDR3 is TGTGCCAGAAGCCCCCCGGACAGTGTTGTTGGAAACACCATATATTTT. The rearrangement uses TRBV5-3 and TRBJ1-3, with D possibly matching TRBD1 (6 bases). TRBV5-3 is reported as an ORF; its role is uncertain. V was trimmed by 4 bases and J by 3 bases, leaving 17 bases between them. The CDR3 extends over 16 amino acids.

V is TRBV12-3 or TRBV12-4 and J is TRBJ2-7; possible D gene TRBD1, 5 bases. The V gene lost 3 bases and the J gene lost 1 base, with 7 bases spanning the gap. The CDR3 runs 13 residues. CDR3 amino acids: CASSFRQSYEQYF. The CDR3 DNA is TGTGCCAGCAGTTTCAGACAGTCCTACGAGCAGTACTTC.

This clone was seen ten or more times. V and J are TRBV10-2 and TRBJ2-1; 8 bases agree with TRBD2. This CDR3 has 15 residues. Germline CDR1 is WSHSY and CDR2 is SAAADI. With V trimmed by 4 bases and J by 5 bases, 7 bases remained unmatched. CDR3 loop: CASSAGSGTNNEQFF. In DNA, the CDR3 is TGCGCCAGCAGTGCTGGTAGCGGGACTAACAATGAGCAGTTCTTC.